This T cell receptor (beta chain) was identified in a study of T-cell reconstitution after alpha-beta-depleted transplantation in children. TCRbeta library preparation incorporated unique molecular identifiers. TCRdb passed the PCR reads through MiXCR, listing each CDR3 protein once. The repertoire holds some 290,000 distinct CDR3 sequences, with approximately 23% as singletons. Regarding this clonotype: No antigen is known for it.

General study results and limits: Diversity and T-cell counts at one year after transplant derived mostly from new T cells. Approximately two months post-transplant, alpha-beta T cells reportedly originated from several hundred expanded graft clones. From surviving recipient T cells and thymic progenitors came the high day-60 TCRbeta diversity observed in some patients.

Deletions cut 2 bases from V and 1 base from J, with 7 bases between. The CDR3 runs 14 residues. Looked up from germline, CDR1 is MNHEY and CDR2 is SMNVEV (reference sequence). Sequences were derived from PBMCs, mostly from graft donor cells, sampled 180 days after TCRalphabeta/CD19-depleted stem cell transplant. This receptor was identified in a male patient aged 10 to 17 who had a stem cell transplant for acute lymphoblastic leukemia, so the T cells may come from the graft donor. The V call is TRBV27, the J call TRBJ2-3, with D unclear. CDR3 protein: CASSLPDGTDTQYF. The CDR3 nucleotides read TGTGCCAGCAGTTTACCGGACGGCACAGATACGCAGTATTTT.